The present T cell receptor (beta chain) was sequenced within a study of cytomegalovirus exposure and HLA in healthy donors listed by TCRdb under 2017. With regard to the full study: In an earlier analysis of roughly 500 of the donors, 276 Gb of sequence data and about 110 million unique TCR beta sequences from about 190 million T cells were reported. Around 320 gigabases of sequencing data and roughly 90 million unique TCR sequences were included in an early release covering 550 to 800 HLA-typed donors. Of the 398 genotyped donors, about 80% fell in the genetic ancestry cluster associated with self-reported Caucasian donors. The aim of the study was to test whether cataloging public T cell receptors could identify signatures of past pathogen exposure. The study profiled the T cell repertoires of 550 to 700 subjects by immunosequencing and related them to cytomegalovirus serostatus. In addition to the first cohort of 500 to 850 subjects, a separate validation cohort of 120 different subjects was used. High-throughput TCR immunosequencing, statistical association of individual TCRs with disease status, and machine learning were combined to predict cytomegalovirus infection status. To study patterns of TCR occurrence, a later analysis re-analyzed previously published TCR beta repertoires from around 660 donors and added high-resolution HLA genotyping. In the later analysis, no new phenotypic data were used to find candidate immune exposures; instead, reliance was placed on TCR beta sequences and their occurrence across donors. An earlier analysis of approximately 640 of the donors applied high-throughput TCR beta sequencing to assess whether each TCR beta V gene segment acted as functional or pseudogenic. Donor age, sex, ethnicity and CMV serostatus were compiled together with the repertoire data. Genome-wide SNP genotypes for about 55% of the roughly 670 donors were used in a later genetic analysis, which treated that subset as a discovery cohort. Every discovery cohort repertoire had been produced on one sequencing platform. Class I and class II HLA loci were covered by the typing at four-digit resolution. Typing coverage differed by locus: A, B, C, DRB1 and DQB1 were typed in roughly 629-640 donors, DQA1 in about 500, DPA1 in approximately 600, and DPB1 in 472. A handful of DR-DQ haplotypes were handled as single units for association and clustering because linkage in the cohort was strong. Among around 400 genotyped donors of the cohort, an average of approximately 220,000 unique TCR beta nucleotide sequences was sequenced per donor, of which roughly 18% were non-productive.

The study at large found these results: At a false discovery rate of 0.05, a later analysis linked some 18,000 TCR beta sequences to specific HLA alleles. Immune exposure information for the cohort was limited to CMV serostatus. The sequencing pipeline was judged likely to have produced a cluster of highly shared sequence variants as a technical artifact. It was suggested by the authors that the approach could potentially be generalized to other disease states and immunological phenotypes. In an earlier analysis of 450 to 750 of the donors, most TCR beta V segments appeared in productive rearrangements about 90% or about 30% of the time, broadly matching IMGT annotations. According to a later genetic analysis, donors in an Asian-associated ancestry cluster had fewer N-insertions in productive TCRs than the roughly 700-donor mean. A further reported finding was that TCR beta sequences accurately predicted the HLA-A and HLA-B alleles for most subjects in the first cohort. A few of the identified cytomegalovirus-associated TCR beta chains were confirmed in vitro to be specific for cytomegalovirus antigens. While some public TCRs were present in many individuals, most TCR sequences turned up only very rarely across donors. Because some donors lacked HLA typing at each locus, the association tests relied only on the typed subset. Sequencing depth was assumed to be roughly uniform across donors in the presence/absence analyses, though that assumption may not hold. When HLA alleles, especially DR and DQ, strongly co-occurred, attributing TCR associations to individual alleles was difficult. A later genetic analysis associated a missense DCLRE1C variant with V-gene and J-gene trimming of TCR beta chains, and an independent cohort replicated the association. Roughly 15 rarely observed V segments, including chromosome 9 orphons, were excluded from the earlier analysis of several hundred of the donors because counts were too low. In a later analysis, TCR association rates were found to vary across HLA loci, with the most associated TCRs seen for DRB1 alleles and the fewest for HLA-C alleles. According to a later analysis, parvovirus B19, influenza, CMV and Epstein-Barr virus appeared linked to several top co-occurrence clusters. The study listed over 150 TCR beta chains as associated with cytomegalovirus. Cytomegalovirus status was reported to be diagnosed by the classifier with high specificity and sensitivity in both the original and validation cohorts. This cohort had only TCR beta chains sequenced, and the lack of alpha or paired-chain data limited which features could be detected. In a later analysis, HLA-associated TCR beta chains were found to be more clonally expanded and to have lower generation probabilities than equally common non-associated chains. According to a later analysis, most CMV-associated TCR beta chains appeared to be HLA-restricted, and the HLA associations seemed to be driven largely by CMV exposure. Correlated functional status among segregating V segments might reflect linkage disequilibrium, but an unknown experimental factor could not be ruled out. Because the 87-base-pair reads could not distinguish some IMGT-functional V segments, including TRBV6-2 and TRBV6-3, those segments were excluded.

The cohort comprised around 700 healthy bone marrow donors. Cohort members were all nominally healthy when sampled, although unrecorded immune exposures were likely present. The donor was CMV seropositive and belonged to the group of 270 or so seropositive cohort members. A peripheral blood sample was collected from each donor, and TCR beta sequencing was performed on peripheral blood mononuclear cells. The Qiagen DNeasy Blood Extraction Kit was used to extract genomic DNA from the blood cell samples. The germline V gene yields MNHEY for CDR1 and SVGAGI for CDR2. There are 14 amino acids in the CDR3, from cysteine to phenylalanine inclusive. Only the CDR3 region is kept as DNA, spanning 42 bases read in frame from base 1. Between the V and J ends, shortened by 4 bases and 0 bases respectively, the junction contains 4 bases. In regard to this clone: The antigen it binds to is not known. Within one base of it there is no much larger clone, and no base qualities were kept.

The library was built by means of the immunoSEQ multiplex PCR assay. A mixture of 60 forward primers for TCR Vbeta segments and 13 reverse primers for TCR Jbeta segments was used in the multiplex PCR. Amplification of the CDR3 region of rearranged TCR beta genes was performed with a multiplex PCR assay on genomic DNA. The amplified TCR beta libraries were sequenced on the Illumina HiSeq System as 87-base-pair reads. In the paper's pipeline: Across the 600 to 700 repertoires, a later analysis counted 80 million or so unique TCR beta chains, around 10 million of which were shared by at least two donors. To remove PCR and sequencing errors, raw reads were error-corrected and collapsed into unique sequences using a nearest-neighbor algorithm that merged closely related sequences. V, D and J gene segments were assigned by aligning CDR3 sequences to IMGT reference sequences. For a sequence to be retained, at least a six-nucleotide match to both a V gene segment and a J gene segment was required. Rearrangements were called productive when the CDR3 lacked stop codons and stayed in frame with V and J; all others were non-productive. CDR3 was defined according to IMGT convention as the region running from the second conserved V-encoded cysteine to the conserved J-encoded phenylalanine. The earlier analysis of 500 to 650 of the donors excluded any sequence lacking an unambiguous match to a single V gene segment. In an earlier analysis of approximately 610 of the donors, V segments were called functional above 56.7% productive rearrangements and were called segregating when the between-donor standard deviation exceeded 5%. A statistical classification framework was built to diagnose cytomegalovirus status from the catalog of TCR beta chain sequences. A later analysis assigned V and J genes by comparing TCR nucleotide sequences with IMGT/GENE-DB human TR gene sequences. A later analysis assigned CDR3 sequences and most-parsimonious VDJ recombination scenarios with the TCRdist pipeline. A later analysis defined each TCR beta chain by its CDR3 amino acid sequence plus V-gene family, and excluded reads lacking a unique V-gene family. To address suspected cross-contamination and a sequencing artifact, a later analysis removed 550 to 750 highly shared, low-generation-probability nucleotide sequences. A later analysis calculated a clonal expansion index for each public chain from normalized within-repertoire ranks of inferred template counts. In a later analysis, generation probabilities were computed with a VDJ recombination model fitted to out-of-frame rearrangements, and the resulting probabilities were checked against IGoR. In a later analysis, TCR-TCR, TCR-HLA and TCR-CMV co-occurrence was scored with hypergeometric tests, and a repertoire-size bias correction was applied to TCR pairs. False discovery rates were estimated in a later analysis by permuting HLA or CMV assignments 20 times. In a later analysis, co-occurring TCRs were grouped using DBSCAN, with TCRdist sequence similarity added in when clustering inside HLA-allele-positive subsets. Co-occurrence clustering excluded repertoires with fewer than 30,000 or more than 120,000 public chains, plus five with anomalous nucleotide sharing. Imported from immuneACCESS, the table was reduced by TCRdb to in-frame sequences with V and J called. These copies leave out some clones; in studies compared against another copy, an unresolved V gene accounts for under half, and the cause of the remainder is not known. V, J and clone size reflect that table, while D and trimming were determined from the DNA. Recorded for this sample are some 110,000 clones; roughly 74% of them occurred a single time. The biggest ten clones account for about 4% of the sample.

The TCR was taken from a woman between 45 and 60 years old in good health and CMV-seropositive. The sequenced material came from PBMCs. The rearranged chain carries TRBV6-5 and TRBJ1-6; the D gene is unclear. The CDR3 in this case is CASSFSSYNSPLHF. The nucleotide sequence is TGTGCCAGCAGTTTTAGCTCCTATAATTCACCCCTCCACTTT.